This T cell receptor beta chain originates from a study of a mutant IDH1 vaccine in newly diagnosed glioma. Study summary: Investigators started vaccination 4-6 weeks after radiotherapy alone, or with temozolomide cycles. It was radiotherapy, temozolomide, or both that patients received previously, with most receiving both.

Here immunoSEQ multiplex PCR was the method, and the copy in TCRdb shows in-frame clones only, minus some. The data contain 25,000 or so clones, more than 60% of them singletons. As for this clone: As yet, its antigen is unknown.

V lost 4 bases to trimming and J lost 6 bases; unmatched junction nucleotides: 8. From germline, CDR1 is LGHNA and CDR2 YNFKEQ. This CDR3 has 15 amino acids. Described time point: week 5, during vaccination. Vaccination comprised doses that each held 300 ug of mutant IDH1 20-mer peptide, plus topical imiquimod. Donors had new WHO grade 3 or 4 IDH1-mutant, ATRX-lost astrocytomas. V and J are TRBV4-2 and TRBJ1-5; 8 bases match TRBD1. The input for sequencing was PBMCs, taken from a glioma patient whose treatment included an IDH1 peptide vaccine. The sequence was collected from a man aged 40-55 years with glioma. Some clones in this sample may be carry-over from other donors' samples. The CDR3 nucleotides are TGTGCCAGCAGCCCCGGACAGGGTGGCGGTCAGCCCCAGCATTTT. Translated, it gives CASSPGQGGGQPQHF.